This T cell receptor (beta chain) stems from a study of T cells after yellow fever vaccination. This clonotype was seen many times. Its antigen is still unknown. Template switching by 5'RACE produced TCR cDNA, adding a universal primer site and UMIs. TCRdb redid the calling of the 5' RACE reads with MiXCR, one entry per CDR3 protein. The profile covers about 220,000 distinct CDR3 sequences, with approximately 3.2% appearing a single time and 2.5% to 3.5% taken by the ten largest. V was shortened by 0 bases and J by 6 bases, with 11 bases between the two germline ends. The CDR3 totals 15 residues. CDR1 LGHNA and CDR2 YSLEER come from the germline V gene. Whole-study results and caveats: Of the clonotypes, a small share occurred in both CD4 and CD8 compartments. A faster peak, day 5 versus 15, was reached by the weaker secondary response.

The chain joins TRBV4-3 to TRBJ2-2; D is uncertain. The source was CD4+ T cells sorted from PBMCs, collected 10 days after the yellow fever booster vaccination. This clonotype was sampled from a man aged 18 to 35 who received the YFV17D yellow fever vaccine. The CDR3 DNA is TGCGCCAGCAGCCAAGAGAGTTTGGGTGCCGGGGAGCTGTTTTTT. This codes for CASSQESLGAGELFF.